This T cell receptor (beta chain) was obtained from a study of Tregs in tolerant kidney transplant recipients. V was cut by 5 bases and J by 0 bases, with 13 bases left in between. Germline V gene data show CDR1 as MRHNA and CDR2 as SNTAGT. This CDR3 is built from 15 residues. Using immunoSEQ multiplex PCR, the repertoire was profiled, and TCRdb retains in-frame clones only, with some absent. The table has under 300,000 clones, 84% seen once; the top ten hold approximately 0.69%. This receptor was obtained from a human donor in good health. The chain links TRBV6-4 to TRBJ1-2; D is unclear. Sequencing was carried out using CD4+ T cells from blood. The CDR3 is CASSRNSAANYGYTF. CDR3 nucleotides: TGTGCCAGCAGTCGCAACAGCGCCGCTAACTATGGCTACACCTTC.